These 21 T cell receptor beta chains were all obtained from the same sample, sequenced in a study of cytomegalovirus exposure and HLA in healthy donors. The PCR used 60 Vbeta and 13 Jbeta primers. Produced via immunoSEQ multiplex PCR; TCRdb's table is partial and in-frame only. Among approximately 160,000 clones listed, roughly four fifths were seen once. The sequencing input was PBMCs. Every receptor here comes from a woman in her fifties or sixties in good health and CMV-seropositive.

The CDR3 loop reads CASSLAPGGTDTQYF. In nucleotides, the CDR3 is TGTGCCAGCAGCTTAGCGCCGGGGGGCACAGATACGCAGTATTTT. V gene TRBV7-2 combines with J gene TRBJ2-3; tentatively, D is TRBD2 (6 bases). Germline loops: CDR1 SGHTA, CDR2 FQGNSA. This CDR3 is 15 amino acids long. Deletions cut 0 bases from V and 1 base from J, with 8 bases between.

V and J are TRBV15 and TRBJ2-5; possibly TRBD2 for D (7 bases). Germline loops: CDR1 LNHNV, CDR2 YYDKDF (reference sequence). The CDR3 contains 14 residues. The V end was cut by 3 bases, the J end by 2 bases, with 10 bases between. CDR3 bases: TGTGCCACCAGCAGGCGGGGGCTTCAAGAGACCCAGTACTTC. This translates into CATSRRGLQETQYF.

This chain connects TRBV30 to TRBJ1-1; weak D call: TRBD1 (6 bases). V was clipped by 3 bases and J by 11 bases, with 13 bases between them. Germline CDR1 and CDR2: GTSNPN and SVGIG (reference sequence). The CDR3 contains 11 residues. CDR3 sequence reads: CAWRATGNAFF. CDR3 DNA: TGTGCCTGGAGGGCAACAGGGAACGCTTTCTTT.

This CDR3 is CATAPFRGLTDTQYF. The CDR3 DNA follows: TGTGCCACCGCCCCCTTCAGGGGGCTAACAGATACGCAGTATTTT. This chain connects TRBV25-1 to TRBJ2-3, with 8 bases fitting TRBD1. Trimming at V came to 10 bases and at J to 3 bases, leaving 12 bases not matched to a gene. Per germline, CDR1 MGHDK and CDR2 SYGVNS. The CDR3 extends over 15 amino acids.

The CDR3, as DNA: TGTGCCAGCAGTGAGAGGGGGATCCACGAGCAGTACTTC. Encoded protein: CASSERGIHEQYF. The chain couples TRBV2 to TRBJ2-7; a possible D gene is TRBD1 (6 bases). The length of the CDR3 is 13 residues. CDR1 is SNHLY, CDR2 FYNNEI, per germline. Trimming stripped 3 bases from V and 5 bases from J, with 11 bases between.

The chain couples TRBV9 to TRBJ2-5, with no clear D. The germline V gene encodes CDR1 SGDLS and CDR2 YYNGEE. The CDR3 is made up of 13 amino acids. V shed 4 bases and J shed 1 base, with 8 bases lying between them. The DNA of the CDR3 is TGTGCCAGCAGCCTCGAGGTCCAAGAGACCCAGTACTTC. Encoded protein: CASSLEVQETQYF. The full variable domain, its missing parts supplied by reference TRBV9 and TRBJ2-5, is DSGVTQTPKHLITATGQRVTLRCSPRSGDLSVYWYQQSLDQGLQFLIQYYNGEERAKGNILERFSAQQFPDLHSELNLSSLELGDSALYFCASSLEVQETQYFGPGTRLLVL.

The chain uses TRBV5-1 and TRBJ2-7; 7 nucleotides line up with TRBD2. This CDR3 has 17 residues. V dropped 4 bases and J dropped 1; count of bases not matched to a gene: 14. The germline V gene encodes CDR1 SGHRS and CDR2 YFSETQ. DNA for the CDR3: TGCGCCAGCAGCCCGGGAGAGAGCGGGGCCAGGTCCTACGAGCAGTACTTC. Its translation: CASSPGESGARSYEQYF.

The V and J genes are TRBV7-9 and TRBJ1-2; 8 positions match TRBD1. CDR3 length: 13 residues. The germline CDR1 and CDR2 sequences are SEHNR and FQNEAQ (reference sequence). The V and J ends lost 5 bases and 8 bases, in that order; junction bases with no gene match: 7. The CDR3 DNA reads as TGTGCCAGCAGCGCGACAGGGGAGAGAGGCTACACCTTC. Its translation: CASSATGERGYTF.

This chain joins TRBV5-1 and TRBJ1-1, with D maybe TRBD1 (5 bases). Trimming cost V 0 bases and J 1 base, with 7 bases left between them. This CDR3 has 14 amino acids. The germline V gene encodes CDR1 SGHRS and CDR2 YFSETQ. Written as DNA, the CDR3 is TGCGCCAGCAGCTTGGACAGGCCGAACACTGAAGCTTTCTTT. It yields the protein CASSLDRPNTEAFF. Full variable domain (remainder filled in from reference TRBV5-1 and TRBJ1-1): KAGVTQTPRYLIKTRGQQVTLSCSPISGHRSVSWYQQTPGQGLQFLFEYFSETQRNKGNFPGRFSGRQFSNSRSEMNVSTLELGDSALYLCASSLDRPNTEAFFGQGTRLTVV.

This rearrangement joins TRBV4-2 to TRBJ1-2; 7 bases fit TRBD1. This CDR3 region has 17 residues. V lost 1 base, J lost 0 bases, and 8 bases stayed unmatched. Germline assignment: CDR1 LGHNA and CDR2 YNFKEQ. This CDR3 is CASSQAFPTGPNYGYTF. The CDR3 coding sequence is TGTGCCAGCAGCCAAGCATTTCCGACAGGGCCTAACTATGGCTACACCTTC.

V gene TRBV6-1 combines with J gene TRBJ1-1; TRBD1 might be the D (5 bases). Germline V gene sequence: CDR1 MNHNS, CDR2 SASEGT. CDR3 length: 15 residues. Trimming removed 7 bases at V and 3 bases at J, with 18 bases between. The CDR3: CASKPGGRRDTEAFF. CDR3 coding DNA: TGTGCCAGCAAGCCCGGGGGACGTCGAGACACTGAAGCTTTCTTT.

This clone was observed a few times. The chain uses TRBV5-1 and TRBJ2-5, with 8 positions matching TRBD1. V shed 3 bases and J 5 bases; nucleotides not matched to a gene: 6. Germline CDR1 SGHRS, CDR2 YFSETQ. The CDR3 is made up of 14 amino acids. This CDR3 reads CASSWGAGGETQYF. In nucleotides, the CDR3 is TGCGCCAGCAGCTGGGGGGCAGGGGGCGAGACCCAGTACTTC.

The rearrangement links TRBV9 to TRBJ2-5; 8 nucleotides agree with TRBD2. This CDR3 region has 13 residues. Germline V gene sequence: CDR1 SGDLS, CDR2 YYNGEE. The J segment lost 4 bases and the V segment lost 4 bases, leaving 3 bases of the junction unmatched. Here the CDR3 reads CASSPSGGETQYF. The CDR3 coding sequence is TGTGCCAGCAGCCCCAGCGGGGGAGAGACCCAGTACTTC.

The chain uses TRBV5-1 and TRBJ2-1, with TRBD1 identical over 11 bases. After removal of 3 bases from V and 10 bases from J, the junction contained 6 bases not matched to a gene. Germline V gene data show CDR1 as SGHRS and CDR2 as YFSETQ. The CDR3 spans 14 residues. This CDR3 is CASSYGQGASEQFF. The DNA of the CDR3 is TGCGCCAGCAGCTATGGACAGGGGGCATCCGAGCAGTTCTTC.

This sequence joins TRBV5-4 and TRBJ1-4; TRBD1 matches at 7 bases. V dropped 4 bases and J dropped 8; count of bases not matched to a gene: 11. The germline CDR1 and CDR2 sequences are SGHNT and YYREEE (reference sequence). This CDR3 spans 15 amino acids. CDR3 protein: CASSPGGSNEEKLFF. Written as DNA, the CDR3 is TGTGCCAGCAGCCCAGGGGGATCGAATGAGGAAAAACTGTTTTTT.

The chain couples TRBV19 to TRBJ1-5; D is unresolved. In germline, CDR1 is LNHDA, CDR2 SQIVND (reference sequence). The CDR3 is made up of 15 amino acids. V was trimmed by 3 bases and J by 0 bases, leaving 9 bases between them. The CDR3, as DNA: TGTGCCAGTAGTATTGAGGGTTATAGCAATCAGCCCCAGCATTTT. As protein: CASSIEGYSNQPQHF.

This sequence joins TRBV5-1 and TRBJ1-1, with D hard to call. There are 13 residues in the CDR3. Deletions cut 4 bases from V and 1 base from J, with 8 bases between. CDR1 is SGHRS and CDR2 is YFSETQ in the germline V gene. CDR3 nucleotide sequence: TGCGCCAGCAGCATTAGACAGAACACTGAAGCTTTCTTT. Its translation: CASSIRQNTEAFF.

In this sample, this clone turned up once. The chain links TRBV9 to TRBJ2-1; D is possibly TRBD2 (6 bases). Trimming left V 1 base short and J 10 bases short, with 12 bases between. The CDR3 contains 13 residues. The germline CDR1 and CDR2 sequences are SGDLS and YYNGEE. The CDR3 protein is CASSVPGGNEQFF. The CDR3 DNA follows: TGTGCCAGCAGCGTACCAGGCGGGAACGAGCAGTTCTTC.

This clone was observed once. The J gene is TRBJ2-3, the V gene TRBV5-6; 14 bases match TRBD2. Germline V gene lookup returns CDR1 SGHDT and CDR2 YYEEEE. The CDR3 has 16 residues. V dropped 0 bases and J dropped 5; count of bases not matched to a gene: 2. In nucleotides, the CDR3 is TGTGCCAGCAGCTTGGGAGGACTAGCGGGGGGAGATACGCAGTATTTT. Translated, it gives CASSLGGLAGGDTQYF.

The chain combines TRBV5-5 with TRBJ1-1; no clear D. This CDR3 comprises 14 residues. CDR1 and CDR2 from the germline V gene are SGHKS and YYEKEE (reference sequence). V was pared by 4 bases and J by 3 bases, with 13 bases between. DNA of the CDR3: TGTGCCAGCAGCCCGGGTGGCGGGCACACTGAAGCTTTCTTT. Translating it yields CASSPGGGHTEAFF.

The chain combines TRBV25-1 with TRBJ1-1; TRBD1 matches 9 bases. This CDR3 has 17 residues. Germline V gene data show CDR1 as MGHDK and CDR2 as SYGVNS. V lost 8 bases, J lost 4 bases, and 17 bases stayed unmatched. The DNA of the CDR3 is TGTGCCAGCTCCTTCGGAGGGGGACAGGGCCTTGTCACTGAAGCTTTCTTT. Protein: CASSFGGGQGLVTEAFF.